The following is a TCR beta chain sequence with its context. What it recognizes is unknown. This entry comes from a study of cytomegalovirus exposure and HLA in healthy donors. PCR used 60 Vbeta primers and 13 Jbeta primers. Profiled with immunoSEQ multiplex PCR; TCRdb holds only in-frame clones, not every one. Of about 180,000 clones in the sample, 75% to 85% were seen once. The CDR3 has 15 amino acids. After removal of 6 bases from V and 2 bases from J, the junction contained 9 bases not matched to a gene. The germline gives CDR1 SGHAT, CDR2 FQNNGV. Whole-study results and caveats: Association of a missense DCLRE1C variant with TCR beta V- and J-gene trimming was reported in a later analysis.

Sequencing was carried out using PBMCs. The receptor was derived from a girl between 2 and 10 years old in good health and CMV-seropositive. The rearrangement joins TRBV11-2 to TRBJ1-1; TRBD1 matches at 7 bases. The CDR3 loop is CASRRTGGVNTEAFF. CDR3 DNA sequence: TGTGCCAGCAGGCGGACAGGTGGGGTTAACACTGAAGCTTTCTTT.